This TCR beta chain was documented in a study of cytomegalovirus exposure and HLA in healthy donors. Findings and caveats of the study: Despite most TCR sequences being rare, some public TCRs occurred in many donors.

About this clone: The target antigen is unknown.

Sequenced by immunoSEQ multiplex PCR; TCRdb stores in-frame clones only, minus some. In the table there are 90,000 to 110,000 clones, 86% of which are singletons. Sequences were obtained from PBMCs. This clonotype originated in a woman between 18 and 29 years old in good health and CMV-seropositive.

CDR3 DNA: TGTGCCAGCAGCCAATCAAAACGCGGGGGAGGCAACGAGCAGTACTTC. It yields the protein CASSQSKRGGGNEQYF. V is TRBV9 and J is TRBJ2-7, with 7 bases matching TRBD2. Germline-derived CDR1 and CDR2 are SGDLS and YYNGEE. This CDR3 contains 16 residues. V was clipped by 4 bases and J by 5 bases; unmatched bases: 15.